This T cell receptor beta chain was profiled in a study of identical twins. One entry per CDR3 protein results from TCRdb running MiXCR on the 5' RACE reads. The repertoire includes approximately 300,000 distinct CDR3 sequences, roughly 9.8% of them detected once, and approximately 6.5% sits in the top ten. The CDR3 is 15 amino acids. V gave up 2 bases and J gave up 2 bases, with 13 bases separating them. CDR1 and CDR2 (germline): MGHRA, YSYEKL. This clonotype has only a few counts. As yet, its antigen is unknown. General study points: The authors drew conclusions from cross-sectional statistical analysis rather than following the same donors. For zero-insertion analyses, partial confounding could come from invariant MAIT and iNKT cells. Out-of-frame beta chain sequences displayed weaker excess sharing between twins.

These sequences were also reported in another study, on yellow fever vaccine responses in identical twins.

The TCR was taken from a woman aged 18-30 years in good health. Material for sequencing was CD8+ T cells sorted from blood. The V and J genes are TRBV4-1 and TRBJ2-7, with D possibly TRBD2 on 5 matching bases. The CDR3 loop is CASSQPAGLTYEQYF. For the CDR3, the DNA is TGCGCCAGCAGCCAACCCGCGGGCCTTACCTACGAGCAGTACTTC.